This T cell receptor (beta chain) was obtained from a study of shared clonotypes between healthy human individuals. The authors' processing: There were no quality scores in the junction-only immunoSEQ sequences, so filtering differed. The data were produced by immunoSEQ multiplex PCR, yet TCRdb's version contains in-frame clones alone and is incomplete. V and J calls and clone size are as listed in that table; D and trimming were resolved from the DNA. Seen here are roughly 1,500,000 clones, around 98.5% observed once, and the top ten hold roughly 0.35%. Study-wide findings and caveats: Generally, naive subsets (rather than memory subsets) showed larger estimated richness.

In its sample, this clone was seen once. Its target is unknown. Healthy HIV-negative adults with no recent acute infections or vaccinations were recruited as donors. Naive CD4+ cells were CD45RA-selected; the remaining cells were memory. CDR1 and CDR2 (germline): LNHNV, YYDKDF (reference sequence). V lost 4 bases and J 7 bases, leaving 10 bases between the germline ends. The CDR3 runs 12 residues. This clonotype was sampled from a man aged 25-45 years in good health. J is TRBJ1-2 and V is TRBV15; D is possibly TRBD1 (5 bases). The sample consisted of naive CD4+ T cells sorted from blood. Documented subset: CD45RA+ positively selected. CDR3 loop: CATSTGDLGYTF. CDR3 sequence (DNA): TGTGCCACCAGCACGGGGGACCTTGGCTACACCTTC. Based on the CDR3 plus reference TRBV15 and TRBJ1-2, the full variable domain is DAMVIQNPRYQVTQFGKPVTLSCSQTLNHNVMYWYQQKSSQAPKLLFHYYDKDFNNEADTPDNFQSRRPNTSFCFLDIRSPGLGDTAMYLCATSTGDLGYTFGSGTRLTVV.